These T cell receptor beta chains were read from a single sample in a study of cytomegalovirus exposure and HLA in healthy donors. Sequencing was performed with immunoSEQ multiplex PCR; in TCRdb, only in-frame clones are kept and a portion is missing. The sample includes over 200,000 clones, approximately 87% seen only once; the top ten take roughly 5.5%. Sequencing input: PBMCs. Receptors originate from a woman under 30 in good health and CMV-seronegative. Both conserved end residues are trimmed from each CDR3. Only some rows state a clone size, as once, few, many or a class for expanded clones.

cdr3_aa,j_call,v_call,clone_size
ASSPTARGETQY,TRBJ2-5,TRBV6-5,-
ASSPTRNEQF,TRBJ2-1,TRBV5-6,few
ASSVAPTSGGRETQY,TRBJ2-5,TRBV9,-
AWSRDSNQPQH,TRBJ1-5,TRBV30,-
ASSLGGYSNQPQH,TRBJ1-5,TRBV7-9,few
ASSRASGITDTQY,TRBJ2-3,TRBV6-6,-
ASSLDRWREQF,TRBJ2-1,TRBV7-9,-
SADRGPDGYT,TRBJ1-2,TRBV29-1,-
ASSFERYGYT,TRBJ1-2,TRBV7-9,-
NGSPIYEQY,TRBJ2-7,TRBV29-1,-
ASLLERTIY,TRBJ1-3,TRBV2,few
ASSFASGRGTGELF,TRBJ2-2,TRBV27,-
ASSKATGPYNQPQH,TRBJ1-5,TRBV21-1,-
ASSLDGLGNEQF,TRBJ2-1,TRBV11-3,-
ASSDRGKNSYEQY,TRBJ2-7,TRBV7-9,-
ASMAGGYQETQY,TRBJ2-5,TRBV6-1,-
ASSEGGETQY,TRBJ2-5,TRBV10-2,once
ASSQTGTGNTEAF,TRBJ1-1,TRBV9,-
ASSPRQGDNQPQH,TRBJ1-5,TRBV18,-
ASSLFGANVLT,TRBJ2-6,TRBV7-6,-
ASSCWDLDAGVDGYT,TRBJ1-2,TRBV13,-
TSSRQSRANVLT,TRBJ2-6,TRBV1,-
ASSAGQGFGQPQH,TRBJ1-5,TRBV7-2,-
ASSQYRVFMENGYT,TRBJ1-2,TRBV11-2,-
ASSFQGASEQY,TRBJ2-7,TRBV18,-
ASSYVGTEAF,TRBJ1-1,TRBV28,few
SVAYGQGSYEQY,TRBJ2-7,TRBV29-1,-
ASIMNTEAF,TRBJ1-1,TRBV27,-
SAHQSYEQY,TRBJ2-7,TRBV20-1,-
ASSLYRGTEAF,TRBJ1-1,TRBV27,-
ASSLVAVNEQF,TRBJ2-1,TRBV7-2,-
AWSWVRRGSGNTIY,TRBJ1-3,TRBV30,once
ASSLRGGQGANYGYT,TRBJ1-2,TRBV5-6,-
ASSLAPENYGYT,TRBJ1-2,TRBV7-8,-
ASSSRGGNTIY,TRBJ1-3,TRBV28,-
ASSLSNTDTQY,TRBJ2-3,TRBV11-2,-
ASRLGNEQF,TRBJ2-1,TRBV2,-
ASSELSGGAKNIQY,TRBJ2-4,TRBV2,-
ATSGDRGYEQY,TRBJ2-7,TRBV15,-
AHRRARNTGELF,TRBJ2-2,TRBV6-5,-
ASGPGTASLNYGYT,TRBJ1-2,TRBV5-1,once
ASSAGQGGSPLH,TRBJ1-6,TRBV7-9,-
ACNLGQLNEKLF,TRBJ1-4,TRBV30,-
ASSPRSSRSYEQY,TRBJ2-7,TRBV7-2,-
ASGGPGNEQF,TRBJ2-1,TRBV6-5,once